These 27 T cell receptor beta chains were sequenced from one sample in a study of T-cell reconstitution after alpha-beta-depleted transplantation in children. Using unique molecular identifiers, the investigators prepared the TCRbeta library. TCRdb passed the PCR reads through MiXCR, listing each CDR3 protein once. This table has a few hundred thousand distinct CDR3 sequences, around a tenth appearing once. Specimen: peripheral blood, collected 180 days after TCRalphabeta/CD19-depleted stem cell transplant. The receptors stem from a male patient aged 2-9 years who had a stem cell transplant for chronic granulomatous disease, so the T cells may come from the graft donor.

This clonotype was recorded at least ten times. The chain has TRBV5-1 and TRBJ2-2; 9 positions match TRBD1. There are 17 residues in the CDR3. V lost 3 bases and J lost 1; bases outside the gene matches: 7. Per the germline V gene, CDR1 is SGHRS and CDR2 is YFSETQ. CDR3 residues: CASSSSGQGRNTGELFF. The CDR3 DNA reads TGCGCCAGCAGCTCGTCCGGACAGGGGAGGAACACCGGGGAGCTGTTTTTT.

Many counts were recorded for this clonotype. The chain has TRBV5-1 and TRBJ1-3; no firm D call. Germline CDR1 SGHRS, CDR2 YFSETQ. V lost 0 bases and J 2 bases, leaving 12 bases between the germline ends. CDR3 length equals 16 residues. As DNA, the CDR3 is TGCGCCAGCAGCTTGGCCGGCGGGGTTGCTGGAAACACCATATATTTT. Protein product: CASSLAGGVAGNTIYF.

Ten or more counts support this clonotype. The rearrangement uses TRBV11-2 and TRBJ2-7, with D possibly being TRBD2 (6 bases). Germline lookup yields CDR1 SGHAT and CDR2 FQNNGV. The V and J ends lost 6 bases and 3 bases respectively, with 18 bases between them. The CDR3 covers 15 residues. CDR3 protein: CASSPRHPGDYEQYF. In DNA, the CDR3 is TGTGCCAGCAGTCCAAGGCACCCGGGAGACTACGAGCAGTACTTC.

There are many counts of this clonotype. The chain uses TRBV20-1 and TRBJ2-4; 9 nucleotides agree with TRBD2. The CDR3 runs 13 residues. CDR1 is DFQATT and CDR2 is SNEGSKA in the germline V gene (reference sequence). V was pared by 5 bases and J by 8 bases, with 7 bases of the junction left unmatched. The CDR3 nucleotides are TGCAGTGCTCCGCGGCGGGGGGGTGACATTCAGTACTTC. As protein: CSAPRRGGDIQYF.

This clonotype appeared many times. CDR3 sequence reads: CASRQSGAGDTQYF. The CDR3 region has the DNA TGTGCCAGCAGGCAATCAGGGGCGGGAGATACGCAGTATTTT. J is TRBJ2-3 and V is TRBV12-3 or TRBV12-4; D possibly corresponds to TRBD1 (6 bases). With 6 bases removed from V and 5 bases from J, the gap between germline ends came to 15 bases. This CDR3 has 14 amino acids.

The table lists this clonotype with many counts. The DNA of the CDR3 is TGTGCCAGCAGCTACGGGACAGGGGCCTACGAGCAGTACTTC. This gives the protein CASSYGTGAYEQYF. The chain uses TRBV7-9 and TRBJ2-7, with 10 bases fitting TRBD1. J was trimmed by 2 bases and V by 4 bases; bases with no gene match: 2. The CDR3 length is 14 residues. Germline V gives CDR1 SEHNR, CDR2 FQNEAQ (reference sequence).

This clonotype was detected many times. The chain combines TRBV5-1 with TRBJ1-5; a possible D gene is TRBD1 (6 bases). From germline, CDR1 is SGHRS and CDR2 YFSETQ. This CDR3 is 15 amino acids long. Between the trimmed V and J ends, which lost 4 bases and 3 bases, there was a span of 14 bases. The CDR3 reads CASSATGALNQPQHF. In nucleotides, the CDR3 is TGCGCCAGCAGCGCGACAGGCGCTCTCAATCAGCCCCAGCATTTT.

This clonotype was picked up many times. The chain has TRBV7-2 and TRBJ1-4; TRBD1 agrees at 7 bases. The germline V gene has CDR1 SGHTA and CDR2 FQGNSA. The CDR3 runs 15 residues. Trimming took 4 bases from V and 5 from J; bases not matched to a gene: 7. This chain's CDR3 is CASSSSGGGNEKLFF. CDR3 sequence (DNA): TGTGCCAGCAGCTCTTCAGGGGGTGGGAATGAAAAACTGTTTTTT.

This clonotype was detected a few times. The chain has TRBV5-1 and TRBJ2-2, with 10 bases that match TRBD1. Germline V gives CDR1 SGHRS, CDR2 YFSETQ. V shed 0 bases, J shed 2 bases, and the junction held 1 base outside the gene matches. The CDR3 is 16 amino acids. CDR3 bases: TGCGCCAGCAGCTTGGGGGACAGGGGAAACACCGGGGAGCTGTTTTTT. This gives the protein CASSLGDRGNTGELFF. The full variable domain, its missing parts supplied by reference TRBV5-1 and TRBJ2-2, is KAGVTQTPRYLIKTRGQQVTLSCSPISGHRSVSWYQQTPGQGLQFLFEYFSETQRNKGNFPGRFSGRQFSNSRSEMNVSTLELGDSALYLCASSLGDRGNTGELFFGEGSRLTVL.

Ten or more counts support this clonotype. The V gene is TRBV4-1, the J gene TRBJ1-3, with a weak D call TRBD1 (5 bases). Trimming cost V 4 bases and J 0 bases, with 16 bases left between them. This CDR3 is built from 17 residues. Germline V CDR1 and CDR2: MGHRA, YSYEKL. For the CDR3, the DNA is TGCGCCAGCAGCCTTAGGACATTGGATTACTCTGGAAACACCATATATTTT. The encoded protein is CASSLRTLDYSGNTIYF.

The chain uses TRBV19 and TRBJ1-1; 9 bases match TRBD1. The germline gives CDR1 LNHDA, CDR2 SQIVND (reference sequence). V was pared by 4 bases and J by 1 base, with 4 bases of the junction left unmatched. CDR3 size: 15 residues. The CDR3 loop reads CASSRPGQGNTEAFF. The DNA of the CDR3 is TGTGCCAGTAGTAGACCGGGACAGGGGAACACTGAAGCTTTCTTT.

This clonotype was picked up many times. The V call is TRBV15, the J call TRBJ2-6; no definite D call. Germline CDR1 LNHNV, CDR2 YYDKDF (reference sequence). V shed 3 bases and J shed 0 bases, with 9 bases lying between them. The CDR3 loop spans 16 amino acids. The CDR3 sequence: CATSRERTSGANVLTF. The CDR3 DNA reads as TGTGCCACCAGCAGGGAGAGGACCTCTGGGGCCAACGTCCTGACTTTC.

This clonotype was seen many times. The chain employs TRBV9 and TRBJ2-7; 11 bases are shared with TRBD2. The germline CDR1 and CDR2 sequences are SGDLS and YYNGEE. V gave up 4 bases and J gave up 4 bases; unmatched junction bases: 7. The CDR3 runs 15 residues. CDR3 sequence (DNA): TGTGCCAGCAGCATAGCTAGCGGGAGGAATTACGAGCAGTACTTC. Translated: CASSIASGRNYEQYF. Filled out from reference TRBV9 and TRBJ2-7, the complete variable domain reads DSGVTQTPKHLITATGQRVTLRCSPRSGDLSVYWYQQSLDQGLQFLIQYYNGEERAKGNILERFSAQQFPDLHSELNLSSLELGDSALYFCASSIASGRNYEQYFGPGTRLTVT.

This clonotype has ten or more counts. The chain combines TRBV7-9 with TRBJ2-7; D possibly corresponds to TRBD1 (5 bases). Trimming shortened V by 7 bases and J by 3 bases, and 19 bases separated the two germline ends. The CDR3 runs 15 residues. In germline, CDR1 is SEHNR, CDR2 FQNEAQ (reference sequence). CDR3 nucleotide sequence: TGTGCCAGCACCACAAGTGGGGCCAGAATCTACGAGCAGTACTTC. This encodes CASTTSGARIYEQYF.

This clonotype was picked up many times. The chain couples TRBV7-2 to TRBJ2-1; the D gene could be TRBD1 or TRBD2 (5 bases each). Trimming shortened V by 3 bases and J by 9 bases, and 12 bases separated the two germline ends. Germline V gene data show CDR1 as SGHTA and CDR2 as FQGNSA. The CDR3 consists of 13 residues. CDR3 amino acids: CASSLGTVGEQFF. The CDR3 bases are TGTGCCAGCAGCTTGGGGACGGTGGGTGAGCAGTTCTTC.

This clonotype has a count of ten or more. The chain joins TRBV6-5 to TRBJ2-5; the match to TRBD2 covers 8 bases. Germline V gene data show CDR1 as MNHEY and CDR2 as SVGAGI. Losses at the gene ends were 0 bases for V and 5 bases for J; bases not matched to a gene: 5. The CDR3 runs 15 residues. In DNA, the CDR3 is TGTGCCAGCAGTTACTCGAGGACTAGCAAGGAGACCCAGTACTTC. This sequence encodes CASSYSRTSKETQYF.

This clonotype was seen at least ten times. The chain is built from TRBV12-3 or TRBV12-4 and TRBJ2-2; D is undetermined. Between the trimmed V and J ends, which lost 3 bases and 5 bases, there was a span of 10 bases. The CDR3 is 14 residues long. The CDR3 DNA reads as TGTGCCAGCAGTTTTACGGTGGAAACCGGGGAGCTGTTTTTT. Its translation is CASSFTVETGELFF.

This chain connects TRBV12-5 to TRBJ2-1; D remains ambiguous. The CDR3 is made up of 10 amino acids. Between the trimmed V and J ends, which lost 0 bases and 10 bases, there was a span of 1 base. Per germline, CDR1 LGHNT and CDR2 FRNRAP. The CDR3 loop reads CASGLVEQFF. The CDR3, as DNA: TGTGCTAGTGGTTTGGTGGAGCAGTTCTTC.

This clonotype was picked up many times. This chain uses TRBV20-1 with TRBJ2-7, with D possibly TRBD2 on 6 matching bases. Germline CDR1 is DFQATT and CDR2 is SNEGSKA (reference sequence). The ends were cut back, 0 bases at V and 2 bases at J, with 17 bases in the middle. This CDR3 spans 16 amino acids. The CDR3 is CSARDRDGLSPYEQYF. In nucleotides, the CDR3 is TGCAGTGCTAGAGATCGAGATGGACTATCCCCCTACGAGCAGTACTTC.

This clonotype has only one observation. The chain employs TRBV3-1 and TRBJ2-3, with D perhaps being TRBD1 or TRBD2 (5 bases each). The CDR3 length is 17 residues. The germline gives CDR1 LGHDT, CDR2 YNNKEL (reference sequence). The V and J ends lost 1 base and 0 bases respectively, with 14 bases between them. CDR3: CASSQGPRGASTDTQYF. DNA of the CDR3: TGTGCCAGCAGCCAAGGACCTAGGGGAGCTAGCACAGATACGCAGTATTTT.

This clonotype was counted ten times or more. V and J are TRBV29-1 and TRBJ2-1; the match to TRBD1 covers 11 bases. CDR3 length: 14 residues. Losses at the gene ends were 3 bases for V and 5 bases for J; bases not matched to a gene: 3. Germline CDR1 and CDR2: SQVTM and ANQGSEA. The CDR3 region is CSVESGQGDNEQFF. In nucleotides, the CDR3 is TGCAGCGTTGAGTCGGGACAGGGGGACAATGAGCAGTTCTTC.

This clonotype was detected a few times. CDR3 coding DNA: TGTGCCAGCGGAGATAGCTTAATCTCCTACAATGAGCAGTTCTTC. Protein product: CASGDSLISYNEQFF. The chain carries TRBV2 and TRBJ2-1; D is unclear. V was cut by 8 bases and J by 0 bases, with 14 bases left in between. The germline CDR1 and CDR2 sequences are SNHLY and FYNNEI. CDR3 length: 15 residues.

Many counts were recorded for this clonotype. The chain combines TRBV28 with TRBJ1-1, with TRBD1 as a possible D gene (6 bases). This CDR3 spans 13 amino acids. Looked up from germline, CDR1 is MDHEN and CDR2 is SYDVKM. V shed 5 bases and J shed 7 bases, with 14 bases lying between them. CDR3 sequence (DNA): TGTGCCAGCAGTGGCGACAGGAGCCTTGAAGCTTTCTTT. Amino acids: CASSGDRSLEAFF.

This clonotype was seen many times. This chain links TRBV6-5 with TRBJ2-5, with 15 bases aligning to TRBD2. Germline V gives CDR1 MNHEY, CDR2 SVGAGI. This CDR3 comprises 16 residues. With 0 bases clipped from V and 6 bases from J, the junction kept 2 bases outside the gene matches. For the CDR3, the DNA is TGTGCCAGCAGTTACTCCGGGACTAGCGGGAGGAAGACCCAGTACTTC. Translation: CASSYSGTSGRKTQYF.

Ten or more counts support this clonotype. The V and J genes are TRBV20-1 and TRBJ2-3; 12 bases fit TRBD2. V dropped 5 bases and J dropped 3; count of bases not matched to a gene: 6. This CDR3 spans 15 amino acids. Per germline, CDR1 DFQATT and CDR2 SNEGSKA (reference sequence). CDR3 nucleotide sequence: TGCAGTGCTTGGGGGACTAGCGGGTTGACAGATACGCAGTATTTT. This gives the protein CSAWGTSGLTDTQYF.

The rearrangement uses TRBV28 and TRBJ2-7, with 7 bases aligning to TRBD2. From germline, CDR1 is MDHEN and CDR2 SYDVKM. The CDR3 consists of 12 residues. Germline trimming cut 7 bases from V and 3 bases from J; bases unmatched to any gene: 3. CDR3 amino acids: CASKRTSYEQYF. The DNA for the CDR3 is TGTGCCAGCAAACGGACTAGCTACGAGCAGTACTTC.

This clonotype showed up many times. J is TRBJ2-1 and V is TRBV7-3, with 9 bases that match TRBD1. Germline assignment: CDR1 SGHTA and CDR2 FQGTGA. CDR3 size: 17 residues. The J segment lost 3 bases and the V segment lost 5 bases, leaving 11 bases of the junction unmatched. The CDR3 DNA reads as TGTGCCAGCAGCCCCTCCGGGACAGGGATTTTCTACAATGAGCAGTTCTTC. This gives the protein CASSPSGTGIFYNEQFF.